The 22 T cell receptor beta chains below come from one sample, sequenced in a study of early T cells in non-severe SARS-CoV-2 infection. TCRdb fed the 5' RACE reads into MiXCR, producing one record per CDR3 protein. Altogether tens of thousands of distinct CDR3 sequences are present, roughly 12% being singletons, with the ten largest covering approximately 4.8%. Material: whole blood. The receptor set was obtained from an adult who was a healthcare worker with PCR-confirmed SARS-CoV-2 infection or an uninfected control (not recorded which).

This chain joins TRBV28 and TRBJ1-5; no reliable D call. The V and J ends lost 5 bases and 9 bases respectively, with 11 bases between them. Germline-derived CDR1 and CDR2 are MDHEN and SYDVKM. The CDR3 is 12 residues long. The CDR3 spells CASSKPNRPQHF. In nucleotides, the CDR3 is TGTGCCAGCAGTAAGCCGAATAGGCCCCAGCATTTT.

By share, this clonotype ranks as medium-sized. The chain couples TRBV29-1 to TRBJ1-1, with a possible D match to TRBD1 (5 bases). The V end lost 6 bases, the J end lost 11 bases, and 25 bases lay between the germline ends. Germline CDR1 is SQVTM and CDR2 is ANQGSEA. This CDR3 is built from 14 residues. CDR3 bases: TGCAGCGTAACATATGCCAGAAGGGGCAAAGGGGCTTTCTTT. This translates into CSVTYARRGKGAFF.

This clonotype has only a few counts. V and J are TRBV3-1 and TRBJ2-1; D not certain. The V end was cut by 2 bases, the J end by 6 bases, with 11 bases between. The length of the CDR3 is 14 residues. Germline V gives CDR1 LGHDT, CDR2 YNNKEL (reference sequence). The CDR3 reads CASSQRRSGNEQFF. In DNA form, the CDR3 reads TGTGCCAGCAGCCAACGCCGGTCGGGCAATGAGCAGTTCTTC.

V usage is TRBV29-1 and J usage is TRBJ2-7; D is undetermined. This CDR3 has 11 residues. Germline lookup yields CDR1 SQVTM and CDR2 ANQGSEA. Deletions cut 4 bases from V and 3 bases from J, with 7 bases between. The CDR3 sequence: CSVVVNYEQYF. The CDR3 nucleotides read TGCAGCGTTGTTGTGAACTACGAGCAGTACTTC.

This clonotype was counted between two and nine times. V is TRBV7-3 and J is TRBJ1-1, with D perhaps matching TRBD1 (5 bases). Germline V gene lookup returns CDR1 SGHTA and CDR2 FQGTGA. This CDR3 has 14 residues. V was pared by 1 base and J by 6 bases, with 12 bases between. CDR3 protein: CASSLNQGVSEAFF. CDR3 DNA sequence: TGTGCCAGCAGCTTAAATCAGGGAGTCTCTGAAGCTTTCTTT. Full variable domain (outside the CDR3, taken from reference TRBV7-3 and TRBJ1-1): GAGVSQTPSNKVTEKGKYVELRCDPISGHTALYWYRQSLGQGPEFLIYFQGTGAADDSGLPNDRFFAVRPEGSVSTLKIQRTERGDSAVYLCASSLNQGVSEAFFGQGTRLTVV.

The sample holds many counts of this clonotype. The rearrangement links TRBV30 to TRBJ1-2, with no clear D. CDR1 GTSNPN and CDR2 SVGIG come from the germline V gene (reference sequence). Trimming cost V 3 bases and J 1 base, with 9 bases left between them. This CDR3 is 13 amino acids long. In DNA form, the CDR3 reads TGTGCCTGGAGCGTTACCCATAACTATGGCTACACCTTC. As protein: CAWSVTHNYGYTF.

The chain recombines TRBV7-2 with TRBJ2-3; the match to TRBD2 covers 9 bases. Germline CDR1 SGHTA, CDR2 FQGNSA. The CDR3 is 14 residues long. J was trimmed by 8 bases and V by 7 bases; bases with no gene match: 10. In nucleotides, the CDR3 is TGTGCCAGCACCTCCGGGACTAGCTGGATTACGCAGTATTTT. Protein product: CASTSGTSWITQYF.

The sample holds many counts of this clonotype. This chain uses TRBV28 with TRBJ2-7; TRBD2 matches at 8 bases. This CDR3 is built from 15 residues. Germline CDR1 reads MDHEN; CDR2 reads SYDVKM. The trim removed 4 bases at V and 3 bases at J, leaving 8 bases unmatched. The CDR3 reads CASSSAGEGDYEQYF. The DNA for the CDR3 is TGTGCCAGCAGTTCAGCGGGAGAGGGCGACTACGAGCAGTACTTC.

The V call is TRBV12-5, the J call TRBJ2-2, with TRBD1 as a possible D gene (6 bases). Germline V CDR1 and CDR2: LGHNT, FRNRAP. The germline V and J ends were trimmed by 0 bases and 7 bases, with 12 bases remaining between them. The CDR3 sequence is 15 residues long. The CDR3 spells CASGLVQGIHGELFF. The CDR3, as DNA: TGTGCTAGTGGTTTGGTACAGGGAATACACGGGGAGCTGTTTTTT.

This clonotype was counted between two and nine times. V and J are TRBV28 and TRBJ2-3; D unresolved. V was shortened by 5 bases and J by 1 base, with 13 bases between the two germline ends. The CDR3 runs 15 residues. Germline V gene sequence: CDR1 MDHEN, CDR2 SYDVKM. As DNA, the CDR3 is TGTGCCAGCAGTCCTTTCCTAACGGGCACAGATACGCAGTATTTT. It codes for CASSPFLTGTDTQYF.

This clonotype showed up just a few times. The chain employs TRBV28 and TRBJ2-5; TRBD1 is a possible D gene (6 bases). The CDR3 totals 14 residues. Germline CDR1 reads MDHEN; CDR2 reads SYDVKM. Trimming took off 2 bases at V and 3 bases at J, with 10 bases between the two ends. The CDR3 is CASSLQQGEETQYF. The CDR3 DNA follows: TGTGCCAGCAGTTTACAACAGGGCGAAGAGACCCAGTACTTC.

Only a few counts were recorded for this clonotype. The V gene is TRBV15, the J gene TRBJ1-5; TRBD1 matches at 7 bases. The V segment lost 1 base and the J segment 4 bases; nucleotides outside the gene matches: 4. CDR3 length: 15 amino acids. CDR1 and CDR2 (germline): LNHNV, YYDKDF (reference sequence). The CDR3 bases are TGTGCCACCAGCAGAGGGGGGACAGTTAATCAGCCCCAGCATTTT. It specifies CATSRGGTVNQPQHF.

This chain uses TRBV20-1 with TRBJ2-5; 12 bases match TRBD2. This CDR3 spans 13 amino acids. Per the germline V gene, CDR1 is DFQATT and CDR2 is SNEGSKA (reference sequence). After removal of 8 bases from V and 4 bases from J, the junction contained 5 bases not matched to a gene. CDR3 region: CSPGLAGVETQYF. The CDR3 region has the DNA TGCAGTCCGGGACTAGCGGGCGTAGAGACCCAGTACTTC.

This clonotype has more than one count but fewer than ten. This chain uses TRBV28 with TRBJ1-2; D possibly corresponds to TRBD1 (6 bases). The V end was cut by 5 bases, the J end by 3 bases, with 7 bases between. Germline V lookup: CDR1 MDHEN, CDR2 SYDVKM. The CDR3 covers 12 residues. The CDR3 bases are TGTGCCAGCAGTGGACAGTACTATGGCTACACCTTC. It specifies CASSGQYYGYTF.

This clonotype showed up just a few times. The chain couples TRBV11-2 to TRBJ2-2; D unresolved. The germline V and J ends were trimmed by 5 bases and 2 bases, with 9 bases remaining between them. The CDR3 runs 14 residues. The germline CDR1 and CDR2 sequences are SGHAT and FQNNGV. The CDR3 here is CASSPVDNTGELFF. Written as DNA, the CDR3 is TGTGCCAGCAGCCCGGTGGACAACACCGGGGAGCTGTTTTTT.

CDR3 residues: CASSGRKANTEAFF. The CDR3 bases are TGTGCCAGCAGTGGGCGAAAGGCGAACACTGAAGCTTTCTTT. This chain links TRBV6-1 with TRBJ1-1; D ambiguous. CDR1 MNHNS and CDR2 SASEGT come from the germline V gene. The V end was cut by 4 bases, the J end by 1 base, with 10 bases between. The CDR3 spans 14 residues.

The genes are TRBV20-1 and TRBJ2-1, with a weak D call TRBD1 (5 bases). Trimming left V 4 bases short and J 6 bases short, with 13 bases between. Germline assignment: CDR1 DFQATT and CDR2 SNEGSKA (reference sequence). This CDR3 region has 13 residues. CDR3 in amino acids: CSAIGDRPNEQFF. The CDR3, as DNA: TGCAGTGCTATAGGCGACAGACCCAATGAGCAGTTCTTC.

This clonotype was observed a few times. The V call is TRBV10-3, the J call TRBJ2-1, with 9 bases identical to TRBD2. CDR1 is ENHRY, CDR2 SYGVKD, per germline. The ends lost 4 bases at V and 7 bases at J; junction bases unmatched: 5. CDR3 length: 14 amino acids. CDR3 loop: CAISGGGAKNEQFF. In DNA form, the CDR3 reads TGTGCCATCAGTGGCGGGGGGGCGAAGAATGAGCAGTTCTTC.

This clonotype was counted between two and nine times. The chain employs TRBV28 and TRBJ1-5; possible D gene TRBD1, 5 bases. The germline gives CDR1 MDHEN, CDR2 SYDVKM. The CDR3 is 13 residues long. Trimming removed 6 bases from V and 7 bases from J, with 13 bases in between. The CDR3 loop reads CASRTGGAQPQHF. The CDR3 DNA reads TGTGCCAGCAGGACTGGAGGGGCCCAGCCCCAGCATTTT.

V usage is TRBV5-5 and J usage is TRBJ1-1; TRBD1 matches 7 bases. The V gene's germline CDR1 is SGHKS and CDR2 YYEKEE (reference sequence). With V trimmed by 7 bases and J by 7 bases, 4 bases remained unmatched. The CDR3 has 11 residues. The CDR3 DNA follows: TGTGCCAGCCGGGACAGCATTGAAGCTTTCTTT. Its translation: CASRDSIEAFF.

This clonotype was seen more than once but under ten times. The chain carries TRBV18 and TRBJ1-1; TRBD1 aligns across 8 bases. J lost 7 bases, V lost 3 bases, and 7 bases had no gene match. The germline gives CDR1 KGHSH, CDR2 LQKENI. This CDR3 is built from 14 residues. The CDR3: CASSPGTGRVEAFF. In DNA, the CDR3 is TGTGCCAGCTCACCCGGGACAGGTCGAGTTGAAGCTTTCTTT.

The rearrangement links TRBV6-4 to TRBJ2-7; D ambiguous. The CDR3 totals 12 residues. Per the germline V gene, CDR1 is MRHNA and CDR2 is SNTAGT. V lost 9 bases and J 3 bases, leaving 12 bases between the germline ends. Written as DNA, the CDR3 is TGTGCCAGAGCCGACACCAACTACGAGCAGTACTTC. Its translation: CARADTNYEQYF.